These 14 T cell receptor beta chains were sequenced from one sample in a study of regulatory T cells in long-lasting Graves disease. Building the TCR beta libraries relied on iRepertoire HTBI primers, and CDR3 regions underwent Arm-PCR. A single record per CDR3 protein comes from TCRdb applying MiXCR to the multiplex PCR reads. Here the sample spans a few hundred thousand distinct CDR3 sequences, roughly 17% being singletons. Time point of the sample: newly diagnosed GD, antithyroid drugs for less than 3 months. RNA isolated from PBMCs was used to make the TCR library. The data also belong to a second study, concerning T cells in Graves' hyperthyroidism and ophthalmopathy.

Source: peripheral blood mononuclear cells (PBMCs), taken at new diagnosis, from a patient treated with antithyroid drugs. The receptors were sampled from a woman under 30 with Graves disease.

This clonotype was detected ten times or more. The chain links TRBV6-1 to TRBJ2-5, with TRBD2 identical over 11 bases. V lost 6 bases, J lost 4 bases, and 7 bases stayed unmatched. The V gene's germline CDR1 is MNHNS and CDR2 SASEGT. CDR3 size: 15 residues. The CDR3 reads CASRQTSGIGETQYF. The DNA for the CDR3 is TGTGCCAGCAGACAGACTAGCGGGATTGGAGAGACCCAGTACTTC.

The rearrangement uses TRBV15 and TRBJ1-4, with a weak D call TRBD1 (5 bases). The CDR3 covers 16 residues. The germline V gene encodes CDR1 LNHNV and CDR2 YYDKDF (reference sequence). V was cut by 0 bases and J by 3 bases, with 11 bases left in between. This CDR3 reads CATSRDGGVSNEKLFF. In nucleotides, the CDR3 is TGTGCCACCAGCAGAGATGGGGGGGTATCTAATGAAAAACTGTTTTTT.

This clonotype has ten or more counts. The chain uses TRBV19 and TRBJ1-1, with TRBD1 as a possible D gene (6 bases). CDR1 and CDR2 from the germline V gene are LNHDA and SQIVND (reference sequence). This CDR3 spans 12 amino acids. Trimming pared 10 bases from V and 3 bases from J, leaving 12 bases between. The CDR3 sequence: CATAGEYTEAFF. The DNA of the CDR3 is TGTGCCACTGCAGGGGAGTACACTGAAGCTTTCTTT.

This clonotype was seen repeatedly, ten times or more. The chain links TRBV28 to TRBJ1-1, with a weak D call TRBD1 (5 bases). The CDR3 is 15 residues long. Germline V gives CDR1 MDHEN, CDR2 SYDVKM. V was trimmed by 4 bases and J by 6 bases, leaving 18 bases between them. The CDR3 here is CASSSPGGGVAEAFF. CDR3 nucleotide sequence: TGTGCCAGCAGTTCGCCCGGGGGGGGGGTCGCTGAAGCTTTCTTT.

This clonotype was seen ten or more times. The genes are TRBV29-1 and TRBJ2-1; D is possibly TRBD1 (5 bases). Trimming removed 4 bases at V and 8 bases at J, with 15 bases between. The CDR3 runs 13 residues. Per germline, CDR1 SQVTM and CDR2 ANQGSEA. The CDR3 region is CSVVWSRVDEQFF. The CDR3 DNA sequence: TGCAGCGTTGTTTGGTCCAGGGTCGATGAGCAGTTCTTC.

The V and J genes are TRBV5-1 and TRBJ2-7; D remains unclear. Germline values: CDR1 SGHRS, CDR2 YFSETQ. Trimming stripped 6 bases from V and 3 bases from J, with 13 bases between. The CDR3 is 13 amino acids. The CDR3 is CASTPGPVYEQYF. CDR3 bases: TGCGCCAGCACCCCGGGCCCAGTCTACGAGCAGTACTTC.

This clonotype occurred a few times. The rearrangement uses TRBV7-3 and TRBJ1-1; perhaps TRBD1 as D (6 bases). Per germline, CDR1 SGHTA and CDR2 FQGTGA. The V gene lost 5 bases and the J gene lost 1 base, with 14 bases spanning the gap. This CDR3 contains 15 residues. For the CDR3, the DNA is TGTGCCAGCAGCAAAAGGGGACACCCGAACACTGAAGCTTTCTTT. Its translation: CASSKRGHPNTEAFF.

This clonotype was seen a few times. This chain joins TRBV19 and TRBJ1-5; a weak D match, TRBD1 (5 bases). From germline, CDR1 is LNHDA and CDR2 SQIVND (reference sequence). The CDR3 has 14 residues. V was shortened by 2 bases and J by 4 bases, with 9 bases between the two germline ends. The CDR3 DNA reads TGTGCCAGTAGTATATGGGGGATGAATCAGCCCCAGCATTTT. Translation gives CASSIWGMNQPQHF. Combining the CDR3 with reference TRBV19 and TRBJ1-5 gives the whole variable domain DGGITQSPKYLFRKEGQNVTLSCEQNLNHDAMYWYRQDPGQGLRLIYYSQIVNDFQKGDIAEGYSVSREKKESFPLTVTSAQKNPTAFYLCASSIWGMNQPQHFGDGTRLSIL.

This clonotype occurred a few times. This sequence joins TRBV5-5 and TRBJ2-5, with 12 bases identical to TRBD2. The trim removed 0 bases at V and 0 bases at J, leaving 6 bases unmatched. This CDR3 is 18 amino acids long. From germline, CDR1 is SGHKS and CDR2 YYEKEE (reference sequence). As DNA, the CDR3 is TGTGCCAGCAGCTTGGAGACTAGCGGGAGTCTGTACCAAGAGACCCAGTACTTC. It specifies CASSLETSGSLYQETQYF.

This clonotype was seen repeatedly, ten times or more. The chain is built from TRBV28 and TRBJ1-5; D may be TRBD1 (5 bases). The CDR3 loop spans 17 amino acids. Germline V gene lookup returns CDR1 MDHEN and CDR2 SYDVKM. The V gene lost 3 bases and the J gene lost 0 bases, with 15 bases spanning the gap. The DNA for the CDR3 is TGTGCCAGCAGTTTGGGGGGGAGTGGGTATAGCAATCAGCCCCAGCATTTT. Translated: CASSLGGSGYSNQPQHF. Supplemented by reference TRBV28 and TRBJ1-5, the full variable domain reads DVKVTQSSRYLVKRTGEKVFLECVQDMDHENMFWYRQDPGLGLRLIYFSYDVKMKEKGDIPEGYSVSREKKERFSLILESASTNQTSMYLCASSLGGSGYSNQPQHFGDGTRLSIL.

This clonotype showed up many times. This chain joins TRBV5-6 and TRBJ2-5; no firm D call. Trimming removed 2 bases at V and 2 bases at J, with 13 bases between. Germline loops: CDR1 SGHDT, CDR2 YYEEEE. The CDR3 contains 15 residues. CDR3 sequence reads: CASSFVETPQETQYF. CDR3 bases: TGTGCCAGCAGCTTTGTCGAGACCCCACAAGAGACCCAGTACTTC.

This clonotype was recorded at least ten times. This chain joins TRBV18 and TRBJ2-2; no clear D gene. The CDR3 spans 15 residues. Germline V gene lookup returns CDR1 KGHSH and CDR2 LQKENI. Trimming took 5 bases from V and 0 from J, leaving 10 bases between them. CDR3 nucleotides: TGTGCCAGCTCAACAGACACCGCGAACACCGGGGAGCTGTTTTTT. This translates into CASSTDTANTGELFF.

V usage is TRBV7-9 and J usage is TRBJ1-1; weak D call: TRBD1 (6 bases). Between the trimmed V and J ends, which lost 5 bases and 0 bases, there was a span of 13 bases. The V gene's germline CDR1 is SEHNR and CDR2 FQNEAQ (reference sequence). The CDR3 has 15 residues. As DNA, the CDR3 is TGTGCCAGCAGCCAGAGGACAGCCTTGAACACTGAAGCTTTCTTT. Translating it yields CASSQRTALNTEAFF.

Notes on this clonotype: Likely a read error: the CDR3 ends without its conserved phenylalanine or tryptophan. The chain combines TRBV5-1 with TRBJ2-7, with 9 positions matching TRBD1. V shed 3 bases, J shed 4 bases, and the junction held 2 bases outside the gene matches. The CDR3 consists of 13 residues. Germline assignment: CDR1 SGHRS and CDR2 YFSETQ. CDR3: CASSWDRAYEQYL. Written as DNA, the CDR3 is TGCGCCAGCAGCTGGGACAGGGCTTACGAGCAGTACCTC.